This TCR beta chain was retrieved from a study of blood T cell repertoires in COVID-19. Study as a whole: Sites across the United States, Italy and Spain contributed samples from acute and convalescent COVID-19. From T cells, B-cell-depleted T cells, or PBMCs came the material, which was cDNA or gDNA.

This clone was observed a single time. Data came from immunoSEQ multiplex PCR; TCRdb stores just in-frame clones and leaves some out. The sample has around 700,000 clones, just under 90% seen once; the top ten hold under 0.3%. The germline gives CDR1 LGHDT, CDR2 YNNKEL (reference sequence). V was cut by 4 bases and J by 4 bases, with 10 bases left in between. The CDR3 runs to 13 residues. This clonotype was obtained from a woman under 30 with acute or convalescent COVID-19. The chain links TRBV3-1 (or the pseudogene TRBV3-2) to TRBJ1-2, with D perhaps TRBD1 (5 bases). Sequences were obtained from peripheral blood. The CDR3 region is CASSRKGFYGYTF. In DNA, the CDR3 is TGTGCCAGCAGCCGTAAGGGGTTCTATGGCTACACCTTC.